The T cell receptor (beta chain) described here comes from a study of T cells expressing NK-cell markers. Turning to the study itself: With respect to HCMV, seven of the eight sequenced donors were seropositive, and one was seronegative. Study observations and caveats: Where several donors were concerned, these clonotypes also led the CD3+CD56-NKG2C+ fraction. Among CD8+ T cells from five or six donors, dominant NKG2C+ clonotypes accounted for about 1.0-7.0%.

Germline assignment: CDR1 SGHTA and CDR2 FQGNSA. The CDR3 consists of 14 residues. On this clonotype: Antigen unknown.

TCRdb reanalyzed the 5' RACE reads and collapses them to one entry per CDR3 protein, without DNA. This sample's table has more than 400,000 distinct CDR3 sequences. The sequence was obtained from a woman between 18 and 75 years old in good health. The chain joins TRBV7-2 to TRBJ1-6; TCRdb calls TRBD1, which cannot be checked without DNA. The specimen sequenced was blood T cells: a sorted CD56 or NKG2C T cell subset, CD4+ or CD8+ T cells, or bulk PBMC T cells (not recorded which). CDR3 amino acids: CASSQTGGLRTLHF.